The 15 T cell receptor beta chains below were found in one sample sequenced in a study of T-cell reconstitution after alpha-beta-depleted transplantation in children. Unique molecular identifiers were incorporated when the TCRbeta library was constructed. In TCRdb, the PCR reads were re-called with MiXCR into one record per CDR3 protein. Among hundreds of thousands of distinct CDR3 sequences, about an eighth were seen once, and the ten largest hold about 0.77%. The specimen comprised PBMCs, sampled before TCRalphabeta/CD19-depleted stem cell transplant. The source of these receptors is a girl aged 2-10 years with congenital amegakaryocytic thrombocytopenia, due to receive a stem cell transplant.

The J gene is TRBJ1-1, the V gene TRBV4-1; D unclear. The CDR3 length is 14 residues. The germline gives CDR1 MGHRA, CDR2 YSYEKL. Trimming cost V 8 bases and J 0 bases, with 13 bases left between them. The CDR3 here is CASSDRRMNTEAFF. The CDR3 coding sequence is TGCGCCAGCTCGGACCGCCGAATGAACACTGAAGCTTTCTTT.

This clonotype was seen a few times. The rearrangement uses TRBV7-9 and TRBJ2-7; maybe TRBD1 (6 bases). This CDR3 has 14 residues. Germline CDR1 is SEHNR and CDR2 is FQNEAQ (reference sequence). V gave up 5 bases and J gave up 1 base, with 12 bases separating them. For the CDR3, the DNA is TGTGCCAGCAGCATCACGGACAGATCCTACGAGCAGTACTTC. The encoded protein is CASSITDRSYEQYF. Full variable domain (remainder filled in from reference TRBV7-9 and TRBJ2-7): DTGVSQNPRHKITKRGQNVTFRCDPISEHNRLYWYRQTLGQGPEFLTYFQNEAQLEKSRLLSDRFSAERPKGSFSTLEIQRTEQGDSAMYLCASSITDRSYEQYFGPGTRLTVT.

Notes on this clonotype: It is unclear where the CDR3 begins or ends on the DNA, so no DNA is shown, and the CDR3 is as TCRdb lists it. The genes are TRBV4-2 and TRBJ2-1; the tabulated D call, TRBD2, remains unverified against the DNA. CDR1 is LGHNA, CDR2 YNFKEQ, per germline. The CDR3 has 16 amino acids, counting both end residues. Here the CDR3 reads CASSQATSGRFNEQFF.

This clonotype showed up many times. The chain links TRBV5-1 to TRBJ1-1, with 7 bases aligning to TRBD1. Per germline, CDR1 SGHRS and CDR2 YFSETQ. The CDR3 has 15 amino acids. With 1 base clipped from V and 2 bases from J, the junction kept 5 bases outside the gene matches. CDR3 in DNA: TGCGCCAGCAGCTTGTTAGGGACAGAAAACACTGAAGCTTTCTTT. Amino acid sequence: CASSLLGTENTEAFF.

This clonotype was counted at least ten times. This sequence joins TRBV30 and TRBJ2-2; D not resolved. V gave up 5 bases and J gave up 7 bases, with 8 bases separating them. Germline V CDR1 and CDR2: GTSNPN, SVGIG (reference sequence). CDR3 length: 11 residues. DNA for the CDR3: TGTGCCTGGTGTACCGGCGGGGAGCTGTTTTTT. Amino acid sequence: CAWCTGGELFF.

This chain connects TRBV7-9 to TRBJ2-7; D call uncertain. The CDR3 consists of 14 residues. V lost 4 bases, J lost 3 bases, and 13 bases lay in between. The germline V gene encodes CDR1 SEHNR and CDR2 FQNEAQ (reference sequence). In DNA, the CDR3 is TGTGCCAGCAGCTCCGGACGGTCTCTCTACGAGCAGTACTTC. It encodes CASSSGRSLYEQYF.

This clonotype appeared a few times. The chain combines TRBV5-1 with TRBJ2-3; D could derive from TRBD1 or TRBD2 (5 bases each). The CDR3 covers 16 residues. The V and J ends lost 3 bases and 2 bases respectively, with 16 bases between them. Germline CDR1 is SGHRS and CDR2 is YFSETQ. The CDR3 coding sequence is TGCGCCAGCAGCTACCGGGCCAGGGACCTCACAGATACGCAGTATTTT. Its translation: CASSYRARDLTDTQYF.

In the case of this clonotype: With a much larger clone just one base away, this may be a read error. CDR3 DNA: TGTGCCAGCAGTTTCTCGAGGGGACTAAACCCACTCAAGCAGTACTTC. This sequence encodes CASSFSRGLNPLKQYF. The chain uses TRBV12-3 or TRBV12-4 and TRBJ2-7; 7 nucleotides line up with TRBD2. After removal of 3 bases from V and 8 bases from J, the junction contained 16 bases not matched to a gene. CDR3 length equals 16 residues.

This clonotype was recorded at least ten times. This chain links TRBV3-1 with TRBJ1-2; TRBD1 is a possible D gene (6 bases). CDR3 size: 16 residues. The germline V and J ends were trimmed by 3 bases and 4 bases, with 18 bases remaining between them. Germline loops: CDR1 LGHDT, CDR2 YNNKEL (reference sequence). The CDR3 sequence is CASSQDSTGLVYGYTF. The CDR3 coding sequence is TGTGCCAGCAGCCAGGACTCGACAGGACTTGTCTATGGCTACACCTTC. The complete variable domain, with remaining parts taken from reference TRBV3-1 and TRBJ1-2, reads DTAVSQTPKYLVTQMGNDKSIKCEQNLGHDTMYWYKQDSKKFLKIMFSYNNKELIINETVPNRFSPKSPDKAHLNLHINSLELGDSAVYFCASSQDSTGLVYGYTFGSGTRLTVV.

Many counts were recorded for this clonotype. The chain uses TRBV7-2 and TRBJ1-2, with unresolved D. This CDR3 has 13 residues. V lost 5 bases and J 6 bases, leaving 13 bases between the germline ends. Germline assignment: CDR1 SGHTA and CDR2 FQGNSA. CDR3 in DNA: TGTGCCAGCAGCCGCGGCCGTGCCGATGGCTACACCTTC. Residues: CASSRGRADGYTF.

The rearrangement joins TRBV11-1 to TRBJ2-6; tentatively, D is TRBD1 (5 bases). Trimming left V 5 bases short and J 2 bases short, with 10 bases between. In germline, CDR1 is SGHAT, CDR2 FQDESV (reference sequence). This CDR3 is built from 15 residues. CDR3 protein: CASSHQGAGANVLTF. CDR3 nucleotide sequence: TGTGCCAGCAGCCATCAGGGTGCTGGGGCCAACGTCCTGACTTTC. Full variable domain (outside the CDR3, taken from reference TRBV11-1 and TRBJ2-6): EAEVAQSPRYKITEKSQAVAFWCDPISGHATLYWYRQILGQGPELLVQFQDESVVDDSQLPKDRFSAERLKGVDSTLKIQPAELGDSAMYLCASSHQGAGANVLTFGAGSRLTVL.

This chain connects TRBV7-9 to TRBJ1-2, with D hard to call. The CDR3 sequence is 14 residues long. Trimming took off 10 bases at V and 4 bases at J, with 19 bases between the two ends. The germline V gene has CDR1 SEHNR and CDR2 FQNEAQ (reference sequence). CDR3 sequence: CATGFVSSSYGYTF. CDR3 sequence (DNA): TGTGCCACCGGGTTTGTCAGCTCCAGCTATGGCTACACCTTC.

This clonotype was counted many times. The rearrangement links TRBV10-3 to TRBJ1-6; D not certain. Germline V CDR1 and CDR2: ENHRY, SYGVKD. This CDR3 is built from 16 residues. V lost 5 bases, J lost 7 bases, and 18 bases lay in between. The CDR3 DNA follows: TGTGCCATCAGTCTAAATGAGGGATGGGAGAATTCACCCCTCCACTTT. It codes for CAISLNEGWENSPLHF.

This clonotype was counted many times. This chain links TRBV4-2 with TRBJ2-3; 11 nucleotides align to TRBD2. V lost 1 base and J lost 0; bases outside the gene matches: 0. The CDR3 sequence is 16 residues long. The germline V gene has CDR1 LGHNA and CDR2 YNFKEQ. DNA for the CDR3: TGTGCCAGCAGCCAAGGGACTAGCGGGAGCACAGATACGCAGTATTTT. Amino acids: CASSQGTSGSTDTQYF.

This clonotype occurred a few times. The chain has TRBV28 and TRBJ1-5; D is undetermined. There are 16 residues in the CDR3. CDR1 and CDR2 (germline): MDHEN, SYDVKM. V lost 3 bases and J lost 0, with 12 bases in between. The CDR3 loop is CASSFPLGSSNQPQHF. The CDR3, as DNA: TGTGCCAGCAGTTTTCCGTTAGGTTCTAGCAATCAGCCCCAGCATTTT. The full variable domain, rest sourced from reference TRBV28 and TRBJ1-5, is DVKVTQSSRYLVKRTGEKVFLECVQDMDHENMFWYRQDPGLGLRLIYFSYDVKMKEKGDIPEGYSVSREKKERFSLILESASTNQTSMYLCASSFPLGSSNQPQHFGDGTRLSIL.